This record covers a single T cell receptor beta chain. Antigen: not known. The data were obtained in a study of cytomegalovirus exposure and HLA in healthy donors. General study findings and limits: Per a later analysis, HLA-associated TCR beta chains showed more clonal expansion than other, equally common TCR beta chains.

60 Vbeta and 13 Jbeta primers were used in PCR. Assay: immunoSEQ multiplex PCR; the TCRdb copy retains only in-frame clones and omits some. The sample holds about 130,000 clones, about 11% seen once. The sequenced sample consisted of PBMCs. This clonotype was obtained from a woman younger than 35 in good health and CMV-seropositive.

The CDR3 here is CASSLSSAYEQYF. The CDR3 nucleotides are TGCGCCAGCAGCTTGAGCAGCGCCTACGAGCAGTACTTC. The chain uses TRBV5-1 and TRBJ2-7; D is unclear. CDR1 SGHRS and CDR2 YFSETQ come from the germline V gene. The CDR3 runs to 13 residues. V was shortened by 1 base and J by 2 bases, with 7 bases between the two germline ends.